The next 21 T cell receptor beta chains were all read from a single sample in a study of T cells in Graves' hyperthyroidism and ophthalmopathy. Amplification yielded TCR beta CDR3 regions, with RNA transcripts as the source. The TCR CDR3 was amplified in a first-round RT-PCR using the HTBI primer set. From the multiplex PCR reads, TCRdb called clonotypes with MiXCR, one entry per CDR3 protein. The sample holds some 510,000 distinct CDR3 sequences, less than 25% seen once. Sequenced: blood. The receptors were gathered from a young man with Graves' hyperthyroidism.

The rearrangement uses TRBV7-3 and TRBJ1-1, with D possibly being TRBD1 (5 bases). The CDR3 totals 13 residues. CDR1 and CDR2 from the germline V gene are SGHTA and FQGTGA. Trimming left V 5 bases short and J 10 bases short, with 17 bases between. The CDR3 sequence: CASSPFRGEGAFF. For the CDR3, the DNA is TGTGCCAGCAGCCCCTTCCGAGGGGAGGGAGCTTTCTTT.

This clonotype has more than one count but fewer than ten. CDR3 residues: CATSDSRVSGIYTF. The CDR3 DNA reads as TGTGCCACCAGTGACTCCAGGGTTTCGGGGATCTACACCTTC. The V and J genes are TRBV24-1 and TRBJ1-2; a weak D match, TRBD1 (5 bases). CDR1 is KGHDR, CDR2 SFDVKD, per germline. This CDR3 is built from 14 residues. V lost 4 bases and J 10 bases, leaving 18 bases between the germline ends.

This clonotype was seen only a few times. The chain links TRBV20-1 to TRBJ1-1; D not resolved. The CDR3 contains 12 residues. The V end lost 3 bases, the J end lost 4 bases, and 9 bases lay between the germline ends. Germline V gives CDR1 DFQATT, CDR2 SNEGSKA (reference sequence). The CDR3 spells CSASTRSTEAFF. In DNA form, the CDR3 reads TGCAGTGCTAGTACCAGGAGCACTGAAGCTTTCTTT.

This clonotype has a handful of counts. V usage is TRBV12-3 or TRBV12-4 and J usage is TRBJ1-5; 12 bases line up with TRBD1. This CDR3 is 19 amino acids long. J was trimmed by 1 base and V by 1 base; bases with no gene match: 8. In DNA, the CDR3 is TGTGCCAGCAGTTTAGGGGACAGGGGGCGTATTCGAAGCAATCAGCCCCAGCATTTT. Its translation: CASSLGDRGRIRSNQPQHF.

This clonotype was picked up a small number of times. The rearrangement joins TRBV5-1 to TRBJ1-1; D call uncertain. The V and J ends lost 0 bases and 1 base respectively, with 7 bases between them. Germline CDR1 reads SGHRS; CDR2 reads YFSETQ. The CDR3 loop spans 14 amino acids. This CDR3 reads CASSLVPENTEAFF. DNA for the CDR3: TGCGCCAGCAGCTTGGTCCCCGAGAACACTGAAGCTTTCTTT.

The chain joins TRBV7-9 to TRBJ2-5; TRBD1 matches at 10 bases. Germline V gives CDR1 SEHNR, CDR2 FQNEAQ (reference sequence). The length of the CDR3 is 16 residues. V lost 4 bases to trimming and J lost 3 bases; unmatched junction nucleotides: 8. CDR3 coding DNA: TGTGCCAGCAGCTCACAGGACAGGGGGGCTGAAGAGACCCAGTACTTC. This codes for CASSSQDRGAEETQYF.

CDR3 region: CASGLVIRLAGNYEQYF. CDR3 DNA sequence: TGTGCTAGTGGTTTGGTAATACGACTAGCGGGGAACTACGAGCAGTACTTC. The chain couples TRBV12-5 to TRBJ2-7; the match to TRBD2 covers 11 bases. This CDR3 spans 17 amino acids. The germline V gene encodes CDR1 LGHNT and CDR2 FRNRAP. Trimming took 0 bases from V and 3 from J; bases not matched to a gene: 7.

This clonotype was observed once. CDR3 coding DNA: TGTGCCACCCGGACAGGACACAATCAGCCCCAGCATTTT. It encodes CATRTGHNQPQHF. The V and J genes are TRBV27 and TRBJ1-5, with 7 bases identical to TRBD1. The trim removed 10 bases at V and 3 bases at J, leaving 6 bases unmatched. The CDR3 sequence is 13 residues long. Per the germline V gene, CDR1 is MNHEY and CDR2 is SMNVEV (reference sequence).

The chain recombines TRBV5-1 with TRBJ1-1, with D uncertain. This CDR3 spans 13 amino acids. CDR1 and CDR2 (germline): SGHRS, YFSETQ. V was clipped by 8 bases and J by 5 bases, with 16 bases between them. CDR3 sequence reads: CARDPARDTEAFF. The CDR3 nucleotides read TGCGCCAGGGACCCCGCGAGGGATACTGAAGCTTTCTTT.

Many counts were recorded for this clonotype. The chain recombines TRBV6-5 with TRBJ1-2, with D unclear. Germline CDR1 is MNHEY and CDR2 is SVGAGI. The germline V and J ends were trimmed by 0 bases and 4 bases, with 12 bases remaining between them. The CDR3 is 15 amino acids. The CDR3 region has the DNA TGTGCCAGCAGTTACTCGATCGGCGGAATCTATGGCTACACCTTC. Its translation is CASSYSIGGIYGYTF.

This chain uses TRBV29-1 with TRBJ2-7, with TRBD1 as a possible D gene (6 bases). CDR1 is SQVTM, CDR2 ANQGSEA, per germline. This CDR3 is built from 16 residues. Trimming left V 4 bases short and J 3 bases short, with 22 bases between. Here the CDR3 DNA reads TGCAGCGTTGCTAGCCCCGGGACATATGGTCTCTACGAGCAGTACTTC. Its protein product is CSVASPGTYGLYEQYF.

This clonotype was seen ten or more times. This sequence joins TRBV6-1 and TRBJ1-3, with D unresolved. V was clipped by 2 bases and J by 5 bases, with 13 bases between them. CDR1 is MNHNS and CDR2 is SASEGT in the germline V gene. This CDR3 comprises 15 residues. CDR3 DNA sequence: TGTGCCAGCAGTGAAACGATGGCAGATCGAAACACCATATATTTT. As protein: CASSETMADRNTIYF.

As for this clonotype: A much larger clone sits a single nucleotide away, making a read error possible. This chain uses TRBV29-1 with TRBJ1-1, with 11 nucleotides matching TRBD1. The CDR3 has 15 residues. The germline V gene encodes CDR1 SQVTM and CDR2 ANQGSEA. For the CDR3, the DNA is TGCAGCGAAGGGACAGGGGGTAATCGGGACACTGAAGTTTTCTTT. It is translated as CSEGTGGNRDTEVFF. Full variable domain (outside the CDR3, taken from reference TRBV29-1 and TRBJ1-1): SAVISQKPSRDICQRGTSLTIQCQVDSQVTMMFWYRQQPGQSLTLIATANQGSEATYESGFVIDKFPISRPNLTFSTLTVSNMSPEDSSIYLCSEGTGGNRDTEVFFGQGTRLTVV.

This clonotype appeared many times. The genes are TRBV28 and TRBJ1-1, with 7 bases matching TRBD1. Trimming cost V 9 bases and J 7 bases; bases outside gene matches: 14. Germline values: CDR1 MDHEN, CDR2 SYDVKM. The CDR3 contains 14 residues. The CDR3 protein is CASSWDRSTDEAFF. The CDR3 coding sequence is TGTGCCAGTTCCTGGGACAGATCCACAGATGAAGCTTTCTTT.

The table lists this clonotype with many counts. The CDR3: CASTRKGGNTIYF. The CDR3 bases are TGTGCCAGCACCAGGAAAGGAGGAAACACCATATATTTT. The V and J genes are TRBV6-5 and TRBJ1-3; D is undetermined. From germline, CDR1 is MNHEY and CDR2 SVGAGI. The CDR3 is 13 amino acids. V shed 7 bases and J shed 4 bases, with 11 bases lying between them.

Comment on this clonotype: A much larger clone differs from this one at a single base, so this may be a read error. V is TRBV12-3 or TRBV12-4 and J is TRBJ2-2; 8 bases agree with TRBD2. CDR3 size: 15 residues. The CDR3 coding sequence is TGTGCCGGCAGTTTAAGCAGCGGGGGTACCGGGGAGCTGTTTTTT. As protein: CAGSLSSGGTGELFF.

This clonotype was counted ten times or more. Written as DNA, the CDR3 is TGCAGTGCTAGGCGGACTGTCACCGGGGAGCTGTTTTTT. It yields the protein CSARRTVTGELFF. The chain has TRBV20-1 and TRBJ2-2; possibly TRBD2 for D (5 bases). The V gene's germline CDR1 is DFQATT and CDR2 SNEGSKA (reference sequence). The CDR3 has 13 residues. The V end lost 3 bases, the J end lost 4 bases, and 9 bases lay between the germline ends.

This clonotype was seen at least ten times. V and J are TRBV2 and TRBJ1-1, with a possible D match to TRBD1 (6 bases). The CDR3 extends over 14 amino acids. The V gene lost 6 bases and the J gene lost 1 base, with 12 bases spanning the gap. Looked up from germline, CDR1 is SNHLY and CDR2 is FYNNEI. The chain's CDR3 is CASRSQGQNTEAFF. CDR3 DNA sequence: TGTGCCAGCAGATCCCAGGGACAGAACACTGAAGCTTTCTTT.

Note on this clonotype: Given the absence of the conserved phenylalanine or tryptophan at the CDR3 end, a read error is likely. CDR3 bases: TGTGCCAGCAGTCCCGGGACAGGGGATCAGCCCCAGCATTTG. Translating it yields CASSPGTGDQPQHL. V usage is TRBV2 and J usage is TRBJ1-5; 10 nucleotides agree with TRBD1. There are 14 residues in the CDR3. Germline CDR1 and CDR2: SNHLY and FYNNEI. V shed 5 bases and J 5 bases; nucleotides not matched to a gene: 3.

The gene calls are TRBV12-3 or TRBV12-4 and TRBJ1-3; 7 bases line up with TRBD1. The CDR3 has 15 amino acids. After removal of 3 bases from V and 2 bases from J, the junction contained 4 bases not matched to a gene. The CDR3 sequence is CASSFGDRAGNTIYF. CDR3 DNA sequence: TGTGCCAGCAGTTTCGGCGACAGGGCTGGAAACACCATATATTTT.

This clonotype came up many times. The chain uses TRBV28 and TRBJ2-7; a possible D gene is TRBD2 (6 bases). Deletions cut 3 bases from V and 3 bases from J, with 12 bases between. Looked up from germline, CDR1 is MDHEN and CDR2 is SYDVKM. CDR3 length equals 14 residues. The CDR3 DNA reads as TGTGCCAGCAGTTTGACGGGGGTGCTCTACGAGCAGTACTTC. Its translation is CASSLTGVLYEQYF.